A selection of T cell receptor beta chains follows, all from one sample in a study of blood T cell repertoires in COVID-19. The repertoire was sequenced with immunoSEQ multiplex PCR; TCRdb's copy has only in-frame clones and lacks some. The sample has hundreds of thousands of clones; 88% are singletons. The sequenced sample was peripheral blood. The origin of the receptors is a woman aged 70-85 years with COVID-19, enrolled during active disease. Each CDR3 is given with its conserved first and last residue. D genes are given only for firm matches. Clone sizes are given selectively: once, few, many, or a class where the clone is expanded.

>TRBJ1-3|TRBV19|-|-
TGTGCCTCTAGCCCGGGGGGATCTGGAAACACCATATATTTT
CASSPGGSGNTIYF
>TRBJ1-2|TRBV5-4|-|TRBD1
TGTGCCACATGGGACAGGGAATGGTCGGGCTACACCTTC
CATWDREWSGYTF
>TRBJ2-4|TRBV5-4|-|TRBD1
TGTGCCAGCAGCCTCAAGAAACAGGGGGCCAAAAACATTCAGTACTTC
CASSLKKQGAKNIQYF
>TRBJ1-1|TRBV7-2|-|-
TGTGCCAGCAGCTTAGCGGGGGGGGTGAACACTGAAGCTTTCTTT
CASSLAGGVNTEAFF
>TRBJ2-1|TRBV15|-|TRBD1
TGTGCCACCAGCGGGCCCGGGACAGGAGAGGTTGAGCAGTTCTTC
CATSGPGTGEVEQFF
>TRBJ2-5|TRBV7-2|-|TRBD1
TGTGCCAGCAGCCCGGGACAGGGAGCGACCCAGTACTTC
CASSPGQGATQYF
>TRBJ1-4|TRBV30|-|-
TGTGCCTGGAGTGGACTGACAGGCGGCTCTAATGAAAAACTGTTTTTT
CAWSGLTGGSNEKLFF
>TRBJ1-2|TRBV7-8|-|-
TGTGCCAGCAGCCTCCTGGGGCGACAATTCTATGGCTACACCTTC
CASSLLGRQFYGYTF
>TRBJ2-1|TRBV29-1|-|TRBD2
TGCAGCGCGTCCTCCGGGACTAGCCTATACAATGAGCAGTTCTTC
CSASSGTSLYNEQFF
>TRBJ1-1|TRBV28|-|-
TGTGCCAGCAGTTTGAGACAGGTAAACACTGAAGCTTTCTTT
CASSLRQVNTEAFF
>TRBJ1-5|TRBV3-1/TRBV3-2|-|-
TGTGCCAGCAGCCAAGATCGGGGTCCCAATCAGCCCCAGCATTTT
CASSQDRGPNQPQHF
>TRBJ1-2|TRBV6-5|-|-
TGTGCCAGCAGCAAGACGGGGGGAGGTGGCTACACCTTC
CASSKTGGGGYTF
>TRBJ1-4|TRBV7-9|-|TRBD1
TGTGCCGGGAAACCCCCCGGGACAGGGGATGAAAAACTGTTTTTT
CAGKPPGTGDEKLFF
>TRBJ1-5|TRBV11-2|-|-
TGTGCCAGCAGCCCCCGGGGACACCTAAATCAGCCCCAGCATTTT
CASSPRGHLNQPQHF
>TRBJ2-5|TRBV30|-|TRBD2
TGTGCCTGGACGCCCACCCCGGACTGGGGGGGGGAGACCCAGTACTTC
CAWTPTPDWGGETQYF
>TRBJ1-5|TRBV2|once|TRBD1
TGTGCCAGCAGCGCCGGGACAGCCTACAATCAGCCCCAGCATTTT
CASSAGTAYNQPQHF
>TRBJ1-2|TRBV10-3|-|-
TGTGCCATCAGTGAGTCGACTCGTGGAGTCAACTATGGCTACACCTTC
CAISESTRGVNYGYTF
>TRBJ1-2|TRBV3-1/TRBV3-2|once|TRBD1
TGTGCCAGTCACCCTTTGGGACAGGGGGACTATGGCTACACCTTC
CASHPLGQGDYGYTF
>TRBJ2-5|TRBV21-1|-|-
TGTGCCAGCAGCAACGCGGGGGGGGCGAAAGAGACCCAGTACTTC
CASSNAGGAKETQYF
>TRBJ1-2|TRBV6-5|few|-
TGTGCCAGCAGGTTGACAGGAGAAAACTATGGCTACACCTTC
CASRLTGENYGYTF
>TRBJ1-1|TRBV5-6|-|-
TGTGCCAGCTCGCCGGGAGTGAACACTGAAGCTTTCTTT
CASSPGVNTEAFF
>TRBJ1-2|TRBV7-9|-|-
TGTGCCAGCAGCTTAGAACAGGGAGTCTATGGCTACACCTTC
CASSLEQGVYGYTF
>TRBJ1-1|TRBV30|-|-
TGTGCCTGGAGTGTAGGACTCAACACTGAAGCTTTCTTT
CAWSVGLNTEAFF
>TRBJ1-2|TRBV6-6|-|TRBD1
TGTGCCAGCAGCTCCGGGACAGGGTGGGGTGGCTACACCTTC
CASSSGTGWGGYTF
>TRBJ1-1|TRBV9|-|TRBD1
TGTGCCAGCAGCCAGGGGACAGTCGTCATGAACACTGAAGCTTTCTTT
CASSQGTVVMNTEAFF
>TRBJ1-1|TRBV3-1/TRBV3-2|-|TRBD1
TGTGCCAGCAGCCAAGGGGGACAGGGGGGAGCTTTCTTT
CASSQGGQGGAFF
>TRBJ2-1|TRBV7-8|-|TRBD2
TGTGCCAGCAGCTTGACTAGCGGGGGGTACAATGAGCAGTTCTTC
CASSLTSGGYNEQFF
>TRBJ2-7|TRBV5-6|-|-
TGTGCCAGCACTACCCCGCGGGGTTCTTTTTACGAGCAGTACTTC
CASTTPRGSFYEQYF
>TRBJ1-3|TRBV11-3|-|TRBD1
TGTGCCAGCAGCCGGGGACAGGGGGGCACCATATATTTT
CASSRGQGGTIYF